Sequencing of this T cell receptor beta chain was carried out in a study of cytomegalovirus exposure and HLA in healthy donors. PCR primers comprised 60 Vbeta and 13 Jbeta primers. Original processing notes: The count from a later analysis was some 76 million unique TCR beta chains, about 10 million of them shared. Assay: immunoSEQ multiplex PCR; the TCRdb copy retains only in-frame clones and omits some. The V and J calls and clone size come from that table; D and trimming were worked out from the DNA. This sample has 150,000 or so clones, with roughly 80% found just once. As concerns this clone: The antigen is undetermined.

Germline values: CDR1 MNHNY, CDR2 SVGAGI (reference sequence). Unmatched junction bases numbered 6, after V lost 2 bases and J lost 2 bases. This CDR3 comprises 16 residues. Points from the study as a whole: Cytomegalovirus-associated TCR beta chains were listed, numbering over 150. Follow-up analysis later connected one missense variant in DCLRE1C with trimming of TCR beta V- and J-genes.

The sequenced sample was PBMCs. The chain has TRBV6-6 and TRBJ2-5; 9 nucleotides agree with TRBD1. The TCR originated in a man in his forties in good health and CMV-seropositive. For the CDR3, the DNA is TGTGCCAGCAGTTACCGACCGGGACAGGGTCAAGAGACCCAGTACTTC. Its protein product is CASSYRPGQGQETQYF.